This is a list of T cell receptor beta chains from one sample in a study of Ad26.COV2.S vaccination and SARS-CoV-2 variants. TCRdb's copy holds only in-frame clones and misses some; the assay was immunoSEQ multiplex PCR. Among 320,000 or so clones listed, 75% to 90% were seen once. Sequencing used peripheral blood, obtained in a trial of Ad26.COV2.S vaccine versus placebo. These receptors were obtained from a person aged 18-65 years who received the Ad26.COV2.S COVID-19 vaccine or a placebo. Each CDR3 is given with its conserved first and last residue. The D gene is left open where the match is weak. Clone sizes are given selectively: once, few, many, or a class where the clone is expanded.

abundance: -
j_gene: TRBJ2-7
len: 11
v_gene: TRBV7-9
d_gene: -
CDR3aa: CASSALYEQYF
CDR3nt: TGTGCCAGCAGCGCGCTATACGAGCAGTACTTC

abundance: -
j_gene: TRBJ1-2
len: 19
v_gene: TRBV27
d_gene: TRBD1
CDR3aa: CASSPLTGTGAPSGYGYTF
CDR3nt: TGTGCCAGCAGCCCTCTTACCGGGACAGGGGCGCCCTCAGGGTATGGCTACACCTTC

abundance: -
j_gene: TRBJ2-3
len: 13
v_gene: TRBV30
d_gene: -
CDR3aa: CAWSTGLADTQYF
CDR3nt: TGTGCCTGGAGTACCGGACTTGCAGATACGCAGTATTTT

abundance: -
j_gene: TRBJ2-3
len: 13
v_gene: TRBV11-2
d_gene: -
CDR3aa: CASSLNTADTQYF
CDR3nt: TGTGCCAGCAGCTTAAATACCGCAGATACGCAGTATTTT

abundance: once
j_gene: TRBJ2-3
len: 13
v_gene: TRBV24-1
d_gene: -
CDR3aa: CATSDRVGDTQYF
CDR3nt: TGTGCCACCAGTGATCGTGTTGGGGATACGCAGTATTTT

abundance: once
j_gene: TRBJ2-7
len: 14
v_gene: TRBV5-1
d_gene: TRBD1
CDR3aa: CASRAGTGPYEQYF
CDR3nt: TGCGCCAGCAGGGCCGGGACAGGACCCTACGAGCAGTACTTC

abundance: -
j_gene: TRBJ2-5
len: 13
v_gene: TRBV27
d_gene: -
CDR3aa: CASRVGGEETQYF
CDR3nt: TGTGCCAGCAGGGTGGGGGGCGAAGAGACCCAGTACTTC

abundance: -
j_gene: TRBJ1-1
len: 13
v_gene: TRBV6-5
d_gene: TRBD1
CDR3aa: CASRMTGTREAFF
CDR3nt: TGTGCCAGCAGGATGACAGGGACAAGGGAAGCTTTCTTT

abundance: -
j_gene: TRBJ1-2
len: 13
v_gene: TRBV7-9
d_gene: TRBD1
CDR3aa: CASSQQGNYGYTF
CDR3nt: TGTGCCAGCAGCCAACAGGGGAACTATGGCTACACCTTC

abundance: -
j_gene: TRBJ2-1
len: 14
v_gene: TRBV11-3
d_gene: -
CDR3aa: CASHDGGGYNEQFF
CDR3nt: TGTGCCAGCCACGACGGAGGGGGTTACAATGAGCAGTTCTTC

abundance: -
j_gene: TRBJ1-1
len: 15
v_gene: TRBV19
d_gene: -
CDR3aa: CASSIGQYSGTEAFF
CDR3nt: TGTGCCAGTAGTATTGGTCAGTATTCGGGCACTGAAGCTTTCTTT

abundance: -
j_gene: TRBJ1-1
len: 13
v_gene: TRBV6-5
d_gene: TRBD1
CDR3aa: CASSSGTGSEAFF
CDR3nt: TGTGCCAGCAGTTCCGGGACAGGGTCTGAAGCTTTCTTT

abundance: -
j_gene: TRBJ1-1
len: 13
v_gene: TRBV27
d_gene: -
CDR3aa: CARPQGSVTEAFF
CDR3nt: TGTGCCAGGCCCCAGGGCTCGGTTACTGAAGCTTTCTTT

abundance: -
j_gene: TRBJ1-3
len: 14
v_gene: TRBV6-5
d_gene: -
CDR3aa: CASSSGLGGNTIYF
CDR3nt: TGTGCCAGCAGTTCGGGCCTGGGGGGAAACACCATATATTTT

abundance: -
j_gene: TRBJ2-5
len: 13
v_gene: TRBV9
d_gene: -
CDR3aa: CASSVGSPGTQYF
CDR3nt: TGTGCCAGCAGCGTAGGGTCCCCGGGGACCCAGTACTTC

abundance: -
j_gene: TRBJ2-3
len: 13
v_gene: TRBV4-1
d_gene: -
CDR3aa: CASSQDAPWGQYF
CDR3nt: TGCGCCAGCAGCCAAGACGCCCCCTGGGGGCAGTATTTT

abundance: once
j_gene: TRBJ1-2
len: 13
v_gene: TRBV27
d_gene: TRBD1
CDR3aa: CASSPGTVYGYTF
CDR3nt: TGTGCCAGCAGCCCTGGGACAGTTTATGGCTACACCTTC

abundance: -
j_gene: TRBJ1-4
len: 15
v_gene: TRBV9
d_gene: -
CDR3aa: CASSLTGQKNEKLFF
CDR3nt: TGTGCCAGCAGCCTCACGGGACAAAAGAATGAAAAACTGTTTTTT

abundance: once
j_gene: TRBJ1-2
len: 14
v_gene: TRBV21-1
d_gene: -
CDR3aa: CASSPGPEGHGYTF
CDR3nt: TGTGCCAGCAGCCCTGGTCCCGAGGGTCATGGCTACACCTTC

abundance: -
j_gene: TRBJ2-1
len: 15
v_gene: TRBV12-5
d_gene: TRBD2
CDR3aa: CASGSLAGGTNEQFF
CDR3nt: TGTGCTAGTGGGTCCTTAGCGGGGGGGACCAATGAGCAGTTCTTC

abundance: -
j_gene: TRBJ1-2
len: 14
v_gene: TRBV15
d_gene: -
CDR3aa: CATSRDRGLEGYTF
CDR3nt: TGTGCCACCAGCAGAGATAGAGGACTGGAAGGCTACACCTTC

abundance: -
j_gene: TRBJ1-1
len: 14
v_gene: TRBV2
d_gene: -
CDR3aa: CASSGSSLNTEAFF
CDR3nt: TGTGCCAGCAGTGGGTCCTCCCTGAACACTGAAGCTTTCTTT

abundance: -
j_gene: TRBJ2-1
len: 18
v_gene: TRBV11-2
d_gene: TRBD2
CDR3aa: CASSYGLAGGKGDNEQFF
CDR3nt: TGTGCCAGCAGCTATGGACTAGCGGGAGGTAAAGGTGACAATGAGCAGTTCTTC

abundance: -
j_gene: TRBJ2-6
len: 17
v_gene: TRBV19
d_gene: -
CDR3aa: CASSIIGRGSGANVLTF
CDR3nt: TGTGCCAGTAGTATAATCGGCAGGGGTTCTGGGGCCAACGTCCTGACTTTC

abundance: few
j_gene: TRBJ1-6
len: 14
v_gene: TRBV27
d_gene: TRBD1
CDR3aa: CASSIDRGNSPLHF
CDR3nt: TGTGCCAGCAGTATAGACAGGGGGAATTCACCCCTCCACTTT

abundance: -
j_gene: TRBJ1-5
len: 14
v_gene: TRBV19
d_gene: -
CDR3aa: CASRTGLSNQPQHF
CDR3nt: TGTGCCAGTAGAACAGGGTTGAGCAATCAGCCCCAGCATTTT

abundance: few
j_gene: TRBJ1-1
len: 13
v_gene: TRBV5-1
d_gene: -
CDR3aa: CASSLGGSFEAFF
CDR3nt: TGCGCCAGCAGCTTAGGCGGCAGCTTCGAAGCTTTCTTT

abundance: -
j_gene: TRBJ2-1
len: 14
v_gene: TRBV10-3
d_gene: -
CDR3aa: CAISELTSVDEQFF
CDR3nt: TGTGCCATCAGTGAGTTAACAAGCGTGGATGAGCAGTTCTTC

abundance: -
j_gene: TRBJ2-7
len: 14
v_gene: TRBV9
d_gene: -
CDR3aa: CASSGGVLSYEQYF
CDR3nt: TGTGCCAGCAGCGGGGGGGTTCTCTCCTACGAGCAGTACTTC

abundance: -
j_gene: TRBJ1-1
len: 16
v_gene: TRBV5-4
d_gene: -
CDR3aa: CASSSKGVMWNTEAFF
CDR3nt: TGTGCCAGCAGTTCCAAAGGGGTCATGTGGAACACTGAAGCTTTCTTT

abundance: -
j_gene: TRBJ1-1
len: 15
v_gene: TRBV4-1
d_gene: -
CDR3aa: CASSQDGAANTEAFF
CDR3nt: TGCGCCAGCAGCCAAGACGGGGCAGCGAACACTGAAGCTTTCTTT

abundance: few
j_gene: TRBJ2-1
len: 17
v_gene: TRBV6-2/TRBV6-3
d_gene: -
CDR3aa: CASSSLFSRTIREEQFF
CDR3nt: TGTGCCAGCAGTTCCCTTTTCTCTAGAACTATACGAGAAGAGCAGTTCTTC

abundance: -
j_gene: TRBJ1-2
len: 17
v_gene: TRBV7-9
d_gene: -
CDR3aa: CASSSGEGQRSPYGYTF
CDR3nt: TGTGCCAGCAGCTCAGGGGAGGGGCAGAGGAGCCCCTATGGCTACACCTTC

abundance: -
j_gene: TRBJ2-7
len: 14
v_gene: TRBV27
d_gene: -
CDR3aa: CASSLSRSSYEQYF
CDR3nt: TGTGCCAGCAGTTTATCCAGGAGCTCCTACGAGCAGTACTTC

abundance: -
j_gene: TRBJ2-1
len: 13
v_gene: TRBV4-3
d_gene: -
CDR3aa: CASSQDLYDEQFF
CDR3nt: TGCGCCAGCAGCCAAGATCTATACGATGAGCAGTTCTTC

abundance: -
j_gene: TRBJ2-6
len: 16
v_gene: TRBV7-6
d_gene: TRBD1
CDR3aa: CASSSTGGAGANVLTF
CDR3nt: TGTGCCAGCAGCTCAACAGGGGGCGCTGGGGCCAACGTCCTGACTTTC

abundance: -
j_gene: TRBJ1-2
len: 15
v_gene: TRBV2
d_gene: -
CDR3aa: CASRGAQGPMGGYTF
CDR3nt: TGTGCCAGCAGGGGCGCGCAGGGGCCGATGGGTGGCTACACCTTC

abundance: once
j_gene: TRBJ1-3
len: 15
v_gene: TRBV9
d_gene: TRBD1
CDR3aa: CASSGTGGSGNTIYF
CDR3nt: TGTGCCAGCAGCGGGACAGGGGGCTCTGGAAACACCATATATTTT

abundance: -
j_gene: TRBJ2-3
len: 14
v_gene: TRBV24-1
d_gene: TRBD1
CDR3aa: CATAPGQVPDTQYF
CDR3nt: TGTGCCACCGCCCCAGGACAGGTCCCGGATACGCAGTATTTT

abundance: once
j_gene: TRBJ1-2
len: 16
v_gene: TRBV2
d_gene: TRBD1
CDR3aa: CASGVVPGQGHYGYTF
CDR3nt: TGTGCCAGCGGGGTGGTCCCAGGACAGGGACACTATGGCTACACCTTC

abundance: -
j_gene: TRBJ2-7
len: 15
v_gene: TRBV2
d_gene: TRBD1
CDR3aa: CASRALQGQSYEQYF
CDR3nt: TGTGCCAGCAGAGCCCTACAGGGACAGTCCTACGAGCAGTACTTC

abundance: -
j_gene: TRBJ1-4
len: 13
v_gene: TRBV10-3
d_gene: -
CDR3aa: CAIRWETNEKLFF
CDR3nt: TGTGCCATCAGGTGGGAAACTAATGAAAAACTGTTTTTT

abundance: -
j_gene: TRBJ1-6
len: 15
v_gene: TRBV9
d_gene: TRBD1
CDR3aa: CASSVGQGLNVPLHF
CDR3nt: TGTGCCAGCAGCGTAGGACAGGGGCTGAATGTACCCCTCCACTTT

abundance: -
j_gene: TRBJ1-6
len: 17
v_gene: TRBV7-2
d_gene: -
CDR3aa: CASSLGSGASYNSPLHF
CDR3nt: TGTGCCAGCAGCTTAGGATCGGGGGCCTCCTATAATTCACCCCTCCACTTT

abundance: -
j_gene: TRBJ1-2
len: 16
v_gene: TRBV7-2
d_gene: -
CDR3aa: CASSLDPLGGNYGYTF
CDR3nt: TGTGCCAGCAGCTTAGATCCCCTTGGGGGTAACTATGGCTACACCTTC

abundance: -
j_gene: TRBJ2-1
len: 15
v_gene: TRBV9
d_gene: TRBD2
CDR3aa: CASSVIAGGTHEQFF
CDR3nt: TGTGCCAGCAGCGTTATAGCGGGAGGAACCCATGAGCAGTTCTTC

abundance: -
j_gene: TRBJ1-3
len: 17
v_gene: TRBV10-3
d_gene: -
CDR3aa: CAISEAPAGPAGNTIYF
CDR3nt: TGTGCCATCAGTGAGGCCCCCGCAGGTCCAGCTGGAAACACCATATATTTT

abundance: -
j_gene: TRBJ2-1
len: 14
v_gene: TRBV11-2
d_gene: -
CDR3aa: CASSIRDIYNEQFF
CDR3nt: TGTGCCAGCAGCATCCGGGACATCTACAATGAGCAGTTCTTC

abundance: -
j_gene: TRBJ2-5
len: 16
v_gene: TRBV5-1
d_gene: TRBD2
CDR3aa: CASSRSLAGGQETQYF
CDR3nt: TGCGCCAGCAGCCGTAGCCTAGCGGGGGGTCAAGAGACCCAGTACTTC